This T cell receptor (beta chain) stems from a study of T-cell memory formation after mild COVID-19. The length of the CDR3 is 14 residues. V lost 4 bases, J lost 4 bases, and 13 bases lay in between. CDR1 is SGHRS, CDR2 YFSETQ, per germline. In this sample, this clonotype turned up a few times. Each CDR3 protein gets one entry after TCRdb re-called the 5' RACE reads with MiXCR. The table has some 290,000 distinct CDR3 sequences, roughly 17% seen once; the top ten hold 22%. The chain employs TRBV5-1 and TRBJ2-3; D possibly corresponds to TRBD2 (6 bases). This receptor was obtained from a man aged 18 to 30 who had mild COVID-19 (a few samples of this study predate the infection). Cell type and time point are not known. Source material: PBMCs or a T cell subset sorted from them (not recorded which). The CDR3 region is CASSPPTGADTQYF. The CDR3 coding sequence is TGCGCCAGCAGCCCCCCGACGGGGGCAGATACGCAGTATTTT.